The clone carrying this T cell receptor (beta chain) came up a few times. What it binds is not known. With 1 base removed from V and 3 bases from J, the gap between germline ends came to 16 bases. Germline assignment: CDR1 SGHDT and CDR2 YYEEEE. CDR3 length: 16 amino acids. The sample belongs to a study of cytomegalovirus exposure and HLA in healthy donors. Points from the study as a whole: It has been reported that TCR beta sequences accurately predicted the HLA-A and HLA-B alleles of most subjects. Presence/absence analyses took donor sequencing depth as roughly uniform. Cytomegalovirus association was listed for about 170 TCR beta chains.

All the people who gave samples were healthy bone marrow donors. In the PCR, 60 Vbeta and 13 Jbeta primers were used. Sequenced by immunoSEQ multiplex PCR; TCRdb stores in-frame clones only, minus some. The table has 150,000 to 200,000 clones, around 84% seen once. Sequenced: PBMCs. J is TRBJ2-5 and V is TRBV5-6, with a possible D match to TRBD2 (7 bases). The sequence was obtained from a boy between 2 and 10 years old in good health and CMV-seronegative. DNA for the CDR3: TGTGCCAGCAGCTTGATTGGGAGGGGGGCCGAAGAGACCCAGTACTTC. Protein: CASSLIGRGAEETQYF.